This entry lists 32 T cell receptor beta chains sequenced from one sample in a study of T cell clones after liver transplantation. Clones were read by immunoSEQ multiplex PCR, and TCRdb kept only the in-frame ones, dropping some. The sample lists 9,500 to 11,000 clones, 71% occurring once. The source was CD4+ T cells from blood, collected 30 to 34 months after liver transplant. The receptors were sampled from a human patient who received a liver transplant. Some of these T cells may belong to the graft donor.

The chain is built from TRBV6-1 and TRBJ2-7, with TRBD1 matching 8 bases. The CDR3 contains 15 residues. V was clipped by 0 bases and J by 4 bases; unmatched bases: 5. Germline CDR1 and CDR2: MNHNS and SASEGT. CDR3 bases: TGTGCCAGCAGTGAAGCGCAGGGGGCTAAATACGAGCAGTACTTC. Its translation is CASSEAQGAKYEQYF.

The V gene is TRBV25-1, the J gene TRBJ2-2; tentative D call: TRBD1 (5 bases). Per germline, CDR1 MGHDK and CDR2 SYGVNS. Trimming removed 1 base at V and 3 bases at J, with 6 bases between. The CDR3 covers 14 residues. DNA for the CDR3: TGTGCCAGCAGTGAATCCAGGGACACCGGGGAGCTGTTTTTT. It translates to CASSESRDTGELFF.

The J gene is TRBJ2-5, the V gene TRBV21-1; the D call in the table, TRBD1, was not verified against the DNA. TRBV21-1 is noted as a pseudogene. The CDR3 is made up of 15 amino acids. The CDR3 spells CASSKPDRGQETQYF. As DNA, the CDR3 is TGTGCCAGCAGCAAACCGGACAGGGGGCAAGAGACCCAGTACTTC.

The rearrangement joins TRBV19 to TRBJ1-4, with 10 bases fitting TRBD1. CDR1 and CDR2 (germline): LNHDA, SQIVND (reference sequence). This CDR3 region has 14 residues. Germline trimming cut 6 bases from V and 8 bases from J; bases unmatched to any gene: 6. The DNA of the CDR3 is TGTGCCAGTAGGACAGGGGGCGCGAGGGAAAAACTGTTTTTT. Translation: CASRTGGAREKLFF.

The chain employs TRBV9 and TRBJ2-2; no firm D call. The CDR3 is 17 residues long. CDR1 SGDLS and CDR2 YYNGEE come from the germline V gene. Between the trimmed V and J ends, which lost 3 bases and 0 bases, there was a span of 15 bases. The CDR3 protein is CASSAPSEYPNTGELFF. The CDR3 nucleotides read TGTGCCAGCAGCGCCCCATCGGAGTACCCGAACACCGGGGAGCTGTTTTTT.

The chain recombines TRBV7-6 with TRBJ2-5, with 7 bases lining up with TRBD1. CDR3 length equals 15 residues. CDR1 and CDR2 (germline): SGHVS, FNYEAQ. The V and J ends lost 4 bases and 3 bases, in that order; junction bases with no gene match: 8. This CDR3 reads CASSSYGTAEETQYF. The CDR3 bases are TGTGCCAGCAGCTCTTACGGGACAGCTGAAGAGACCCAGTACTTC. Variable domain in full (rest from reference TRBV7-6 and TRBJ2-5): GAGVSQSPRYKVTKRGQDVALRCDPISGHVSLYWYRQALGQGPEFLTYFNYEAQQDKSGLPNDRFSAERPEGSISTLTIQRTEQRDSAMYRCASSSYGTAEETQYFGPGTRLLVL.

The chain couples TRBV5-1 to TRBJ2-2; TRBD1 matches 9 bases. Germline V gene sequence: CDR1 SGHRS, CDR2 YFSETQ. After removal of 4 bases from V and 5 bases from J, the junction contained 6 bases not matched to a gene. The CDR3 contains 15 residues. The CDR3 DNA reads as TGCGCCAGCAGCCTAGTGGACAGGGGAACCGGGGAGCTGTTTTTT. The encoded protein is CASSLVDRGTGELFF. The whole variable domain, remainder taken from reference TRBV5-1 and TRBJ2-2, is KAGVTQTPRYLIKTRGQQVTLSCSPISGHRSVSWYQQTPGQGLQFLFEYFSETQRNKGNFPGRFSGRQFSNSRSEMNVSTLELGDSALYLCASSLVDRGTGELFFGEGSRLTVL.

The V gene is TRBV30, the J gene TRBJ1-3, with D tentatively TRBD1 (5 bases). CDR1 is GTSNPN, CDR2 SVGIG, per germline (reference sequence). The CDR3 loop spans 13 amino acids. Trimming removed 0 bases from V and 3 bases from J, with 6 bases in between. CDR3 amino acids: CAWSVGGGNTIYF. In DNA, the CDR3 is TGTGCCTGGAGTGTGGGGGGTGGAAACACCATATATTTT. The full variable domain, in which reference TRBV30 and TRBJ1-3 provide the parts outside the CDR3, is SQTIHQWPATLVQPVGSPLSLECTVEGTSNPNLYWYRQAAGRGLQLLFYSVGIGQISSEVPQNLSASRPQDRQFILSSKKLLLSDSGFYLCAWSVGGGNTIYFGEGSWLTVV.

Only one count was recorded for this clone. The rearrangement uses TRBV7-9 and TRBJ2-3; 10 nucleotides agree with TRBD2. With 5 bases clipped from V and 4 bases from J, the junction kept 15 bases outside the gene matches. The germline CDR1 and CDR2 sequences are SEHNR and FQNEAQ (reference sequence). The CDR3 consists of 18 residues. The CDR3 DNA sequence: TGTGCCAGCAGCCCCCAGGCCCTGACTAGCGGGCTGGCAGATACGCAGTATTTT. Its protein is CASSPQALTSGLADTQYF.

A single count supports this clone. J is TRBJ2-5 and V is TRBV5-8, with 8 nucleotides matching TRBD1. Germline V CDR1 and CDR2: SGHTS, YDEGEE. This CDR3 comprises 13 residues. Germline trimming cut 4 bases from V and 6 bases from J; bases unmatched to any gene: 5. The CDR3 nucleotides read TGTGCCAGCAGCCCCCAGGGGGCACAGACCCAGTACTTC. Translated, it gives CASSPQGAQTQYF. Full variable domain (outside the CDR3, taken from reference TRBV5-8 and TRBJ2-5): EAGVTQSPTHLIKTRGQQATLRCSPISGHTSVYWYQQALGLGLQFLLWYDEGEERNRGNFPPRFSGRQFPNYSSELNVNALELEDSALYLCASSPQGAQTQYFGPGTRLLVL.

This chain links TRBV7-2 with TRBJ2-3, with 8 positions matching TRBD2. CDR3 size: 16 residues. Germline V gives CDR1 SGHTA, CDR2 FQGNSA. With V trimmed by 2 bases and J by 5 bases, 9 bases remained unmatched. The CDR3 nucleotides are TGTGCCAGCAGCTTATATGGCGGGGGGCCAAGAGATACGCAGTATTTT. It translates to CASSLYGGGPRDTQYF.

This chain joins TRBV5-6 and TRBJ2-7, with D possibly being TRBD2 (5 bases). Germline V gives CDR1 SGHDT, CDR2 YYEEEE. V lost 3 bases, J lost 3 bases, and 19 bases lay in between. The CDR3 sequence is 16 residues long. This CDR3 is CASSSTEFSSGYEQYF. For the CDR3, the DNA is TGTGCCAGCAGCTCCACCGAGTTCTCAAGCGGCTACGAGCAGTACTTC.

This clone occurred a few times. The rearrangement uses TRBV30 and TRBJ2-3; TRBD2 aligns across 7 bases. V dropped 2 bases and J dropped 10; count of bases not matched to a gene: 6. Germline V gene sequence: CDR1 GTSNPN, CDR2 SVGIG (reference sequence). This CDR3 has 12 residues. Here the CDR3 reads CAWSLGLAAQYF. CDR3 in DNA: TGTGCCTGGAGTCTCGGGCTAGCGGCGCAGTATTTT.

The CDR3 nucleotides read TGTGCCAGCAGCTTAGAACTGAATTCACCCCTCCACTTT. Its translation is CASSLELNSPLHF. The chain combines TRBV7-3 with TRBJ1-6; D is undetermined. V lost 2 bases and J 7 bases, leaving 6 bases between the germline ends. This CDR3 comprises 13 residues. Germline-derived CDR1 and CDR2 are SGHTA and FQGTGA.

V is TRBV15 and J is TRBJ2-3; 9 bases line up with TRBD1. In germline, CDR1 is LNHNV, CDR2 YYDKDF (reference sequence). After removal of 3 bases from V and 7 bases from J, the junction contained 14 bases not matched to a gene. CDR3 length equals 17 residues. The CDR3 DNA follows: TGTGCCACCAGCAGCCCGGGACAGGGTAAAAATGCAAATACGCAGTATTTT. Its protein product is CATSSPGQGKNANTQYF.

The genes are TRBV27 and TRBJ2-3, with 10 nucleotides matching TRBD2. The germline gives CDR1 MNHEY, CDR2 SMNVEV (reference sequence). The length of the CDR3 is 16 residues. The ends lost 2 bases at V and 5 bases at J; junction bases unmatched: 7. For the CDR3, the DNA is TGTGCCAGCAGTTTAACAGCGGGAGGGCCGGTAGATACGCAGTATTTT. It yields the protein CASSLTAGGPVDTQYF.

This chain joins TRBV29-1 and TRBJ1-2, with D perhaps TRBD1 (5 bases). The CDR3 has 12 residues. Trimming took off 3 bases at V and 7 bases at J, with 12 bases between the two ends. Germline V lookup: CDR1 SQVTM, CDR2 ANQGSEA. The CDR3 DNA follows: TGCAGCGTTGATTTGGGGACTGGTGGCTACACCTTC. It is translated as CSVDLGTGGYTF.

CDR3 loop: CASSSGVAGGHTSTDTQYF. CDR3 sequence (DNA): TGTGCCAGCAGTTCTGGCGTAGCGGGGGGCCATACTAGCACAGATACGCAGTATTTT. The J gene is TRBJ2-3, the V gene TRBV28, with 10 bases identical to TRBD2. Germline V CDR1 and CDR2: MDHEN, SYDVKM. V lost 4 bases and J lost 0; bases outside the gene matches: 13. The CDR3 is 19 residues long.

This chain uses TRBV27 with TRBJ2-5, with D tentatively TRBD1 or TRBD2 (7 bases each). Trimming shortened V by 5 bases and J by 6 bases, and 22 bases separated the two germline ends. Germline lookup yields CDR1 MNHEY and CDR2 SMNVEV (reference sequence). The CDR3 sequence is 16 residues long. DNA for the CDR3: TGTGCCAGCAGTCCGGCGGGAGAGGGGGCACGGAAGACCCAGTACTTC. Encoded protein: CASSPAGEGARKTQYF.

This chain links TRBV11-2 with TRBJ2-5; D is perhaps TRBD2 (6 bases). The germline V gene has CDR1 SGHAT and CDR2 FQNNGV. This CDR3 contains 15 residues. Deletions cut 1 base from V and 3 bases from J, with 12 bases between. The CDR3 DNA reads TGTGCCAGCAGCTTAGTCGGCGGGACGGAAGAGACCCAGTACTTC. Encoded protein: CASSLVGGTEETQYF.

Comment on this clone: One end of the junction varies from germline; a read error may be responsible. V is TRBV4-1 and J is TRBJ2-5; 13 bases are a match to TRBD2. Germline V gene data show CDR1 as MGHRA and CDR2 as YSYEKL. This CDR3 is built from 16 residues. The CDR3 DNA is TGCACCAGCAGCAAGGGACTAGCGGGACCTACGGAGACCCAGTACTTC. This translates into CTSSKGLAGPTETQYF.

The chain combines TRBV27 with TRBJ2-2; a weak D match, TRBD2 (5 bases). Germline V gene lookup returns CDR1 MNHEY and CDR2 SMNVEV (reference sequence). The CDR3 extends over 13 amino acids. V lost 2 bases, J lost 4 bases, and 5 bases lay in between. This CDR3 reads CASSLAGTGELFF. As DNA, the CDR3 is TGTGCCAGCAGTTTAGCGGGCACCGGGGAGCTGTTTTTT.

This clone was detected only once. The chain joins TRBV6-1 to TRBJ1-2; D remains unclear. CDR3 size: 13 residues. The germline V and J ends were trimmed by 7 bases and 4 bases, with 13 bases remaining between them. Germline V lookup: CDR1 MNHNS, CDR2 SASEGT. CDR3 bases: TGTGCCAGCATTGAGGACGGTCGCTATGGCTACACCTTC. Amino acid sequence: CASIEDGRYGYTF.

This sequence joins TRBV5-1 and TRBJ1-1; 8 nucleotides agree with TRBD1. The CDR3 sequence is 15 residues long. J lost 0 bases, V lost 6 bases, and 7 bases had no gene match. Germline CDR1 SGHRS, CDR2 YFSETQ. The CDR3 DNA reads TGCGCCAGCACCGGACAGGGCCATCTGAACACTGAAGCTTTCTTT. This sequence encodes CASTGQGHLNTEAFF.

The rearrangement links TRBV19 to TRBJ1-5, with a weak D call TRBD1 (6 bases). Germline CDR1 and CDR2: LNHDA and SQIVND (reference sequence). CDR3 length: 14 residues. Trimming stripped 10 bases from V and 1 base from J, with 14 bases between. The CDR3 coding sequence is TGTGCCACTAACAGGGAGGGGAGCAATCAGCCCCAGCATTTT. Translating it yields CATNREGSNQPQHF.

This clone is classed as medium-sized (0.01 to 0.1%). CDR3 DNA sequence: TGTGCCAGTAGTTCTGCGGGAGGCATGGGTGAGCAGTTCTTC. Residues: CASSSAGGMGEQFF. V and J are TRBV19 and TRBJ2-1, with 8 bases lining up with TRBD2. With V trimmed by 5 bases and J by 9 bases, 9 bases remained unmatched. Germline-derived CDR1 and CDR2 are LNHDA and SQIVND (reference sequence). There are 14 residues in the CDR3.

This clone was seen once. The rearrangement uses TRBV7-2 and TRBJ2-7; 9 bases align to TRBD2. Losses at the gene ends were 4 bases for V and 3 bases for J; bases not matched to a gene: 7. Germline lookup yields CDR1 SGHTA and CDR2 FQGNSA. The CDR3 loop spans 15 amino acids. The DNA for the CDR3 is TGTGCCAGCAGCTCGACTAGCGGAGGCGGCTACGAGCAGTACTTC. Its translation is CASSSTSGGGYEQYF.

V usage is TRBV19 and J usage is TRBJ1-4; D gene ambiguous. The germline V and J ends were trimmed by 5 bases and 8 bases, with 21 bases remaining between them. CDR3 length equals 16 residues. Looked up from germline, CDR1 is LNHDA and CDR2 is SQIVND (reference sequence). CDR3 sequence: CASSVSLPGRMEKLFF. For the CDR3, the DNA is TGTGCCAGTAGTGTCTCCCTACCGGGAAGAATGGAAAAACTGTTTTTT.

V gene TRBV7-6 combines with J gene TRBJ2-3, with D perhaps TRBD2 (7 bases). Germline lookup yields CDR1 SGHVS and CDR2 FNYEAQ. Deletions cut 2 bases from V and 3 bases from J, with 9 bases between. The CDR3 contains 14 residues. The CDR3 here is CASSLKGGTDTQYF. In DNA, the CDR3 is TGTGCCAGCAGCTTAAAGGGGGGGACAGATACGCAGTATTTT.

The chain links TRBV23-1 to TRBJ1-1; a possible D gene is TRBD1 (5 bases). TRBV23-1 is sorted into the ORF group, with uncertain function. The length of the CDR3 is 14 residues. Deletions cut 8 bases from V and 4 bases from J, with 17 bases between. In nucleotides, the CDR3 is TGCGCCAGCGTAGCCCCTTACGGGGGCACTGAAGCTTTCTTT. It codes for CASVAPYGGTEAFF.

A few counts support this clone. The V call is TRBV7-9, the J call TRBJ2-7; D uncertain. The ends were cut back, 2 bases at V and 2 bases at J, with 10 bases in the middle. The CDR3 sequence is 14 residues long. The V gene's germline CDR1 is SEHNR and CDR2 FQNEAQ (reference sequence). This chain's CDR3 is CASSLPGGPYEQYF. Written as DNA, the CDR3 is TGTGCCAGCAGCTTACCCGGTGGTCCCTACGAGCAGTACTTC.

This chain connects TRBV20-1 to TRBJ1-1, with D uncertain. The CDR3 consists of 11 residues. CDR1 is DFQATT and CDR2 is SNEGSKA in the germline V gene (reference sequence). The CDR3 reads CSLHSNTEAFF. CDR3 nucleotide sequence: TGCAGCCTTCACTCAAACACTGAAGCTTTCTTT.